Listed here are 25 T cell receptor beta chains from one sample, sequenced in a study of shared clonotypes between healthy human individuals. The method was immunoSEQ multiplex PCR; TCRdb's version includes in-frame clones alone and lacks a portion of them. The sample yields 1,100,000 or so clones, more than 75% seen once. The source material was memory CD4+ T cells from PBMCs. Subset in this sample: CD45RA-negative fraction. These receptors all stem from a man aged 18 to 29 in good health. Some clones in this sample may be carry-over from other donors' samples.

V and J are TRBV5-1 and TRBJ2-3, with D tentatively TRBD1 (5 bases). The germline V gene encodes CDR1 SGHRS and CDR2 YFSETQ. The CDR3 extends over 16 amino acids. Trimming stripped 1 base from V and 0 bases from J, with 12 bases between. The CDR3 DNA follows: TGCGCCAGCAGCTTGCCAGACAGTTCGAGCACAGATACGCAGTATTTT. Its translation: CASSLPDSSSTDTQYF.

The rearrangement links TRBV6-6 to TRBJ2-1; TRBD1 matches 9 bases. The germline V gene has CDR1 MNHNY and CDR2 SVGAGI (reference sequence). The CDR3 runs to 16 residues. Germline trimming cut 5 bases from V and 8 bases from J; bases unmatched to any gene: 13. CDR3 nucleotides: TGTGCCAGCAGTCGTGTACTGGGACAGGGTTTCGATGAGCAGTTCTTC. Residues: CASSRVLGQGFDEQFF.

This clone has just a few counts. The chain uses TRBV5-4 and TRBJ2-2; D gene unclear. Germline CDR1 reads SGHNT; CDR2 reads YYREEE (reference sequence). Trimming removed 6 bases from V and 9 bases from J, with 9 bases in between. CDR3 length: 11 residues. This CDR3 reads CASTSDRELFF. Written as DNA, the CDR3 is TGTGCCAGCACAAGCGACAGGGAGCTGTTTTTT.

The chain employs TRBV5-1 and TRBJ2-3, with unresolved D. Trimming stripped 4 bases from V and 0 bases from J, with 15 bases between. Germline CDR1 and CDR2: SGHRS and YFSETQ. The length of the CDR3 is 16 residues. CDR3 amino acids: CASSARGGRSTDTQYF. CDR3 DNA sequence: TGCGCCAGCAGCGCGAGAGGTGGCAGGAGCACAGATACGCAGTATTTT.

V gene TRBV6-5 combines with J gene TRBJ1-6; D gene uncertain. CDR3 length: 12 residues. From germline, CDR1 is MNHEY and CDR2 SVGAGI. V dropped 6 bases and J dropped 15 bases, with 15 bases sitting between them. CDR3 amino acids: CASRTTTSGLHF. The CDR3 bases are TGTGCCAGCAGGACAACTACATCCGGCCTCCACTTT.

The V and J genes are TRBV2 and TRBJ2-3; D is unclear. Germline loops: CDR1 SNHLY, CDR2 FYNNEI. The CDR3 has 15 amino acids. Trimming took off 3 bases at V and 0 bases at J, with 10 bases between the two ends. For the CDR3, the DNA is TGTGCCAGCAGTGATTCGGGCGGTAGCACAGATACGCAGTATTTT. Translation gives CASSDSGGSTDTQYF.

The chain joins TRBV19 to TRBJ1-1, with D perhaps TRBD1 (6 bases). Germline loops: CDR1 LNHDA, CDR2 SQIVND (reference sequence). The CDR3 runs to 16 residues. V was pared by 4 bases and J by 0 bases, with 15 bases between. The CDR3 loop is CASSTKQGIMNTEAFF. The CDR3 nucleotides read TGTGCCAGTAGTACAAAACAGGGAATCATGAACACTGAAGCTTTCTTT.

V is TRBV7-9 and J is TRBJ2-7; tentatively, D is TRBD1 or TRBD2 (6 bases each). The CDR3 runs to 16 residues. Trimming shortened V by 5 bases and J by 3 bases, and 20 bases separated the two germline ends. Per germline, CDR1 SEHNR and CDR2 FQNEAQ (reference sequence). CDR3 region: CASSRSSGAFLYEQYF. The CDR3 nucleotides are TGTGCCAGCAGCCGCTCCTCGGGGGCCTTCCTCTACGAGCAGTACTTC.

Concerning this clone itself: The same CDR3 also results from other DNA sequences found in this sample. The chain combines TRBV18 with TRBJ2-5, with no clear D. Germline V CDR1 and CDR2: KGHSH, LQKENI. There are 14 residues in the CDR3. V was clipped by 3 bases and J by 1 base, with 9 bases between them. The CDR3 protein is CASSPSPSQETQYF. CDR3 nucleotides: TGTGCCAGCTCACCTTCACCCTCCCAAGAGACCCAGTACTTC.

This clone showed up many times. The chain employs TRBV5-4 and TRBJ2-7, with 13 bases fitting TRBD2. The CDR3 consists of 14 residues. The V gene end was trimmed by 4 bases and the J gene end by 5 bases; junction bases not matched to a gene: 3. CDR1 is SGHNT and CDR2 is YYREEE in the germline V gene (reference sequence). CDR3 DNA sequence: TGTGCCAGCAGCGGAGGACTAGCGGGAGACGAGCAGTACTTC. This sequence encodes CASSGGLAGDEQYF.

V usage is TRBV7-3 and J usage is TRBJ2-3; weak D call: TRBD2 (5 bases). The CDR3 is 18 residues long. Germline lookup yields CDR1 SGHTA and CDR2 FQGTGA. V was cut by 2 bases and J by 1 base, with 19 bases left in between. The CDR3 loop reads CASSLGVWTPEGTDTQYF. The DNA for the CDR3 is TGTGCCAGCAGCTTAGGCGTTTGGACTCCCGAGGGCACAGATACGCAGTATTTT.

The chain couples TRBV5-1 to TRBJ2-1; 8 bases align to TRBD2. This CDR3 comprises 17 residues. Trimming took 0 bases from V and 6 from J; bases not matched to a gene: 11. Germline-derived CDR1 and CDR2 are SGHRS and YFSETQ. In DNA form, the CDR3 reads TGCGCCAGCAGCTTGGCCCTAGAGGGACTAGAGTTCAATGAGCAGTTCTTC. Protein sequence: CASSLALEGLEFNEQFF.

CDR3 region: CASSERTETKRDLGFF. Here the CDR3 DNA reads TGCGCCAGCAGTGAGAGGACTGAGACGAAGCGGGACCTCGGTTTCTTT. The V gene is TRBV10-1, the J gene TRBJ1-1, with D tentatively TRBD1 (5 bases). Trimming shortened V by 2 bases and J by 13 bases, and 26 bases separated the two germline ends. Germline V lookup: CDR1 WNHNN, CDR2 SYGVQD (reference sequence). The CDR3 is 16 residues long.

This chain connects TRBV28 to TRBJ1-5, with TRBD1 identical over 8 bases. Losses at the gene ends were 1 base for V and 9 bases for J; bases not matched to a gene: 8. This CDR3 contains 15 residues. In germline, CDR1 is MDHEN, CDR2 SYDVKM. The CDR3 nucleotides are TGTGCCAGCAGTTTATCAGGGGGCCTTGCCAGGCCCCAGCATTTT. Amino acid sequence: CASSLSGGLARPQHF.

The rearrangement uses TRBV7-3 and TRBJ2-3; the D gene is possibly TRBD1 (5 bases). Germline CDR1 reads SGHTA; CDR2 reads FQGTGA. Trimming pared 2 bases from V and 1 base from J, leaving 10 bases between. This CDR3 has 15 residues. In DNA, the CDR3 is TGTGCCAGCAGCTTAGGGGCGGCGCGCACAGATACGCAGTATTTT. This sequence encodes CASSLGAARTDTQYF.

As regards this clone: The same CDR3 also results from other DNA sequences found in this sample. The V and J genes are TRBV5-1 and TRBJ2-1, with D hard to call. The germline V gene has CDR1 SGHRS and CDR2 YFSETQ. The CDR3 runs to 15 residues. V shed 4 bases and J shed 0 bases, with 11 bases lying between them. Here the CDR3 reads CASSPDPSSYNEQFF. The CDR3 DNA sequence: TGCGCCAGCAGCCCGGACCCGAGCTCCTACAATGAGCAGTTCTTC.

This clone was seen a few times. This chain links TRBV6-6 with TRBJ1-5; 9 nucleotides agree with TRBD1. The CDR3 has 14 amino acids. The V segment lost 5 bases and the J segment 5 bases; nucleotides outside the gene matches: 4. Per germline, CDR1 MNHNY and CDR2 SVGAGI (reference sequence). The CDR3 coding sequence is TGTGCCAGCAGTCCGGGACAGGGTGATCAGCCCCAGCATTTT. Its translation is CASSPGQGDQPQHF.

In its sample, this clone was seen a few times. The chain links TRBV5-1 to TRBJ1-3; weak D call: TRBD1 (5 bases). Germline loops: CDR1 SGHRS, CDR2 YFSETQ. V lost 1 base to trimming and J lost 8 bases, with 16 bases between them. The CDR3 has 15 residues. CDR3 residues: CASSLLGTAGDTIYF. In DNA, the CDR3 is TGCGCCAGCAGCTTGCTCGGGACGGCCGGAGACACCATATATTTT.

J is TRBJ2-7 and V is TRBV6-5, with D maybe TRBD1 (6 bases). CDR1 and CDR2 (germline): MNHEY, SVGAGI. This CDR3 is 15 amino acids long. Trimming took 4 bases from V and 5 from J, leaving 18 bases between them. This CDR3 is CASSSNWDNLNEQYF. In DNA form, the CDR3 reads TGTGCCAGCAGTTCAAACTGGGACAACCTTAACGAGCAGTACTTC.

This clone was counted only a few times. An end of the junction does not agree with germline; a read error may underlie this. DNA for the CDR3: TGTGCCACCAGCGGGCCGGGAGCCAATAACATTCAGTACTTC. Encoded protein: CATSGPGANNIQYF. The chain links TRBV15 to TRBJ2-4; possible D gene TRBD2, 6 bases. CDR1 is LNHNV, CDR2 YYDKDF, per germline (reference sequence). CDR3 length: 14 amino acids.

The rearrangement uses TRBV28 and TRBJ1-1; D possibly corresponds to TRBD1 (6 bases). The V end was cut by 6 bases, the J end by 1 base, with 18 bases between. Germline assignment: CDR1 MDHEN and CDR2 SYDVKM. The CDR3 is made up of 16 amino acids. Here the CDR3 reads CASRVLQGPSNTEAFF. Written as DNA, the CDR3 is TGTGCCAGCAGGGTATTACAGGGACCCTCGAACACTGAAGCTTTCTTT.

The CDR3 spells CASSLALASESEQFF. CDR3 nucleotides: TGCGCCAGCAGCTTGGCCTTGGCTAGCGAAAGTGAGCAGTTCTTC. The chain has TRBV5-1 and TRBJ2-1, with a possible D match to TRBD2 (6 bases). This CDR3 spans 15 amino acids. In germline, CDR1 is SGHRS, CDR2 YFSETQ. V lost 0 bases, J lost 9 bases, and 16 bases lay in between.

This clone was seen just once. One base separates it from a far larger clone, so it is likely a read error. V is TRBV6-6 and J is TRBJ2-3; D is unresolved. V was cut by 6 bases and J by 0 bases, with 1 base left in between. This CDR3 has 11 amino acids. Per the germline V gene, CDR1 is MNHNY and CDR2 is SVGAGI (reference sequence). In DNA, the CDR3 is TGTGCCAGCAGGAGCACAGATACGCAGTATTTT. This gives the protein CASRSTDTQYF.

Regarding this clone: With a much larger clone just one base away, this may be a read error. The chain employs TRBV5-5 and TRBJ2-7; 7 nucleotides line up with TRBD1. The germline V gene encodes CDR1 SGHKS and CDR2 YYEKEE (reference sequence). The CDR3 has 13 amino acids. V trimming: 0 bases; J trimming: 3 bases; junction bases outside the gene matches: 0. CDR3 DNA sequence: TGTGCCAGCAGCTTGGACAGGGGCTACGAGCAGTACTTC. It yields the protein CASSLDRGYEQYF.

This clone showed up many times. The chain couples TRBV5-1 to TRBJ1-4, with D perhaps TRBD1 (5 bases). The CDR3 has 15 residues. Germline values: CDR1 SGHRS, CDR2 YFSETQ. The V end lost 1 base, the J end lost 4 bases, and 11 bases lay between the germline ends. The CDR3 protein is CASSLQGTVNEKLFF. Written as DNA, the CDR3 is TGCGCCAGCAGCTTGCAAGGGACGGTTAATGAAAAACTGTTTTTT. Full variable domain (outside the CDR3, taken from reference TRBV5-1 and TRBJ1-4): KAGVTQTPRYLIKTRGQQVTLSCSPISGHRSVSWYQQTPGQGLQFLFEYFSETQRNKGNFPGRFSGRQFSNSRSEMNVSTLELGDSALYLCASSLQGTVNEKLFFGSGTQLSVL.